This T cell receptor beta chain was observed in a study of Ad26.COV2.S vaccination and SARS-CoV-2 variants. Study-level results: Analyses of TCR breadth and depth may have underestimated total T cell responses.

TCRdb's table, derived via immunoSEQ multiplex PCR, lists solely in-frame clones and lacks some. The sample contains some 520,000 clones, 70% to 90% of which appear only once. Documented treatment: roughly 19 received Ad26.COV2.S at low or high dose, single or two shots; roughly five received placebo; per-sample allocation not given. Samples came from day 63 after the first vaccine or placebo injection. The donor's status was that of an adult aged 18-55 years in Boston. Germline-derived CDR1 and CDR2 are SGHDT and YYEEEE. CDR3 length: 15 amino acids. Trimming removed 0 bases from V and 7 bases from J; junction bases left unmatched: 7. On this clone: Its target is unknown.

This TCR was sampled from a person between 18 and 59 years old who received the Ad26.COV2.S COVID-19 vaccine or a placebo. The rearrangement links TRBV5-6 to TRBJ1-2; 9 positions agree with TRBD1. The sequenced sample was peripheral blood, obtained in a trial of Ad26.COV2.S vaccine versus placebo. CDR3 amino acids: CASSLAGQGSVGYTF. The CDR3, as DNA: TGTGCCAGCAGCTTGGCGGGACAGGGCTCGGTTGGCTACACCTTC. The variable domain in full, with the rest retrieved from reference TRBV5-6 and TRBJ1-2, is DAGVTQSPTHLIKTRGQQVTLRCSPKSGHDTVSWYQQALGQGPQFIFQYYEEEERQRGNFPDRFSGHQFPNYSSELNVNALLLGDSALYLCASSLAGQGSVGYTFGSGTRLTVV.